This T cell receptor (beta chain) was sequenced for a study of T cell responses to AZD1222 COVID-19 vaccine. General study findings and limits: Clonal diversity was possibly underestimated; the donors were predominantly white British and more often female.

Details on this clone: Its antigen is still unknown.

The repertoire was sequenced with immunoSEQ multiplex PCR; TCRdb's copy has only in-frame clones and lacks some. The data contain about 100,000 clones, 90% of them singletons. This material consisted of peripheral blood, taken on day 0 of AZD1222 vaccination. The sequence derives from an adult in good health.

The CDR3 protein is CASSLTDGYSGNTIYF. The CDR3 DNA follows: TGCGCCAGCAGCTTGACGGACGGCTACTCTGGAAACACCATATATTTT. The chain links TRBV5-1 to TRBJ1-3; no clear D. The CDR3 contains 16 residues. The ends were cut back, 1 base at V and 0 bases at J, with 11 bases in the middle. Germline CDR1 reads SGHRS; CDR2 reads YFSETQ.